This TCR beta chain appears in the sequencing data of a study of blood T cell repertoires in COVID-19. On the study more broadly: Both acute and convalescent COVID-19 samples were obtained from the United States, Italy and Spain. T cells, B-cell-depleted T cells, or PBMCs provided the cDNA or gDNA that served as material.

Germline loops: CDR1 SGHNT, CDR2 YENEEA. V shed 0 bases and J shed 6 bases, with 12 bases lying between them. The CDR3 is 15 residues long. This clone occurred once. Per the authors' pipeline: Reference gene primers were amplified, and this amplification served to estimate nucleated cell counts. Measured with immunoSEQ multiplex PCR; TCRdb has only the in-frame clones, and not every one. That table gives V, J and clone size, and the DNA gave D and trimming. The table records under 300,000 clones, 84% of them present only once. The clonotype originates from a man in his forties who had recovered from COVID-19. The sample consisted of peripheral blood. This chain links TRBV11-3 with TRBJ2-1; possible D gene TRBD2, 6 bases. The CDR3 DNA reads TGTGCCAGCAGCTTAGATCGGGACTTGTCCAATGAGCAGTTCTTC. This encodes CASSLDRDLSNEQFF.